These 8 T cell receptor beta chains originate from one sample sequenced in a study of cytomegalovirus exposure and HLA in healthy donors. Primers for the PCR totalled 60 Vbeta and 13 Jbeta. This table comes from immunoSEQ multiplex PCR, and its TCRdb copy is limited to in-frame clones, with some not included. The sample has 200,000 to 250,000 clones; 82% are singletons. Sample: PBMCs. Every receptor here comes from a woman between 40 and 50 years old in good health and CMV-seropositive.

This rearrangement joins TRBV30 to TRBJ2-5; a weak D match, TRBD2 (6 bases). CDR1 is GTSNPN and CDR2 is SVGIG in the germline V gene (reference sequence). V dropped 2 bases and J dropped 1 base, with 8 bases sitting between them. The CDR3 sequence is 13 residues long. CDR3 nucleotides: TGTGCCTGGAGTCCGGGAGTCCAAGAGACCCAGTACTTC. Protein: CAWSPGVQETQYF.

The chain carries TRBV25-1 and TRBJ1-5, with unresolved D. This CDR3 has 15 residues. The germline CDR1 and CDR2 sequences are MGHDK and SYGVNS. Trimming took 3 bases from V and 0 from J, leaving 9 bases between them. The CDR3 DNA is TGTGCCAGCAGTGATGCCAGAAATAGCAATCAGCCCCAGCATTTT. This encodes CASSDARNSNQPQHF.

The gene calls are TRBV1 and TRBJ1-5; the D call of TRBD1 is as the table states it, not checked on the DNA. TRBV1 is listed as a pseudogene. This CDR3 is 16 amino acids long. CDR3 sequence: CTSSQVKQVRNQPQHF. In DNA, the CDR3 is TGCACCAGCAGCCAAGTCAAACAGGTAAGAAATCAGCCCCAGCATTTT.

In its sample, this clone was seen once. The V gene is TRBV4-3, the J gene TRBJ1-2; D possibly corresponds to TRBD1 (5 bases). The CDR3 has 16 amino acids. The V end lost 1 base, the J end lost 1 base, and 13 bases lay between the germline ends. Germline loops: CDR1 LGHNA, CDR2 YSLEER. The CDR3 is CASSQGGETLNYGYTF. CDR3 bases: TGCGCCAGCAGCCAAGGGGGGGAGACACTTAACTATGGCTACACCTTC.

The chain has TRBV10-3 and TRBJ2-1; maybe TRBD1 (6 bases). The V gene's germline CDR1 is ENHRY and CDR2 SYGVKD. With 1 base removed from V and 6 bases from J, the gap between germline ends came to 10 bases. The CDR3 totals 14 residues. CDR3 in DNA: TGTGCCATCAGTGAGTACAGGGTAGGCAATGAGCAGTTCTTC. Translated, it gives CAISEYRVGNEQFF.

This chain joins TRBV30 and TRBJ2-2; the D gene is possibly TRBD2 (7 bases). Trimming pared 3 bases from V and 6 bases from J, leaving 26 bases between. The CDR3 length is 18 residues. The V gene's germline CDR1 is GTSNPN and CDR2 SVGIG (reference sequence). This chain's CDR3 is CAWRGGGGRSGSPGELFF. CDR3 DNA sequence: TGTGCCTGGAGGGGGGGCGGGGGCCGTTCGGGTTCTCCCGGGGAGCTGTTTTTT.

This chain connects TRBV7-2 to TRBJ2-5; 10 nucleotides agree with TRBD1. Germline CDR1 reads SGHTA; CDR2 reads FQGNSA. Trimming cost V 0 bases and J 3 bases; bases outside gene matches: 1. This CDR3 comprises 15 residues. The CDR3 DNA follows: TGTGCCAGCAGCTTAGCGGGGACAGGGGAAGAGACCCAGTACTTC. Its protein product is CASSLAGTGEETQYF.

The rearrangement links TRBV19 to TRBJ1-2, with 9 bases fitting TRBD1. Germline V lookup: CDR1 LNHDA, CDR2 SQIVND (reference sequence). V lost 5 bases and J lost 3; bases outside the gene matches: 7. This CDR3 has 15 residues. CDR3 protein: CASSPTGGEYYGYTF. The CDR3 DNA reads TGTGCCAGTAGTCCTACAGGGGGCGAGTACTATGGCTACACCTTC.